Following are 21 T cell receptor beta chains from one sample sequenced in a study of T cells in Graves' hyperthyroidism and ophthalmopathy. Amplification of TCR beta CDR3 regions used RNA as the template. TCR CDR3 regions were first amplified by RT-PCR with HTBI primers. One entry per CDR3 protein results from TCRdb running MiXCR on the multiplex PCR reads. Of under 650,000 distinct CDR3 sequences in the sample, 15% to 20% are singletons; the top ten hold 3.8%. Sequences were obtained from blood. Every receptor here comes from a woman aged 25 to 39 with Graves' hyperthyroidism.

The chain employs TRBV19 and TRBJ2-1; TRBD2 agrees at 7 bases. Trimming removed 4 bases from V and 0 bases from J; junction bases left unmatched: 3. This CDR3 is 15 amino acids long. Germline V gene data show CDR1 as LNHDA and CDR2 as SQIVND (reference sequence). The CDR3 sequence is CASSTSGNSYNEQFF. The CDR3 DNA reads TGTGCCAGTAGTACTAGCGGAAACTCCTACAATGAGCAGTTCTTC.

CDR3 region: CASRQWAYQETQYF. CDR3 DNA sequence: TGTGCCAGCCGCCAATGGGCCTACCAAGAGACCCAGTACTTC. The rearrangement uses TRBV5-6 and TRBJ2-5; D gene unclear. The CDR3 consists of 14 residues. Trimming took 7 bases from V and 0 from J, leaving 13 bases between them. CDR1 and CDR2 (germline): SGHDT, YYEEEE. The whole variable domain, remainder taken from reference TRBV5-6 and TRBJ2-5, is DAGVTQSPTHLIKTRGQQVTLRCSPKSGHDTVSWYQQALGQGPQFIFQYYEEEERQRGNFPDRFSGHQFPNYSSELNVNALLLGDSALYLCASRQWAYQETQYFGPGTRLLVL.

In this sample, this clonotype turned up a few times. V and J are TRBV6-1 and TRBJ1-6, with D maybe TRBD1 (6 bases). V dropped 7 bases and J dropped 11 bases, with 15 bases sitting between them. Germline V CDR1 and CDR2: MNHNS, SASEGT. This CDR3 has 13 residues. For the CDR3, the DNA is TGTGCCAGCACCCGGGACATCTTTACACCCCTCCACTTT. Translation gives CASTRDIFTPLHF.

The chain uses TRBV3-1 and TRBJ1-1; the D gene is possibly TRBD1 (6 bases). Germline V gene lookup returns CDR1 LGHDT and CDR2 YNNKEL (reference sequence). This CDR3 contains 14 residues. V was shortened by 3 bases and J by 4 bases, with 12 bases between the two germline ends. CDR3 region: CASSQGGSATEAFF. The CDR3 nucleotides read TGTGCCAGCAGCCAGGGGGGCAGCGCCACTGAAGCTTTCTTT.

Worth noting for this clonotype: Given a much more abundant clone one base away, this may be a read error. The chain joins TRBV27 to TRBJ2-1; 9 bases line up with TRBD2. The V gene's germline CDR1 is MNHEY and CDR2 SMNVEV (reference sequence). This CDR3 comprises 15 residues. CDR3 DNA: TGTGTCAGCAGTTATAGCGGGAGTAGGAACAATGAGCAGTTCTTC. Its translation is CVSSYSGSRNNEQFF.

Worth noting for this clonotype: This may arise from a read error, as a much more abundant clone is one base away. The genes are TRBV27 and TRBJ1-4, with a tentative D call TRBD1 (5 bases). The CDR3 length is 15 residues. The germline V gene encodes CDR1 MNHEY and CDR2 SMNVEV (reference sequence). CDR3 sequence: CASSSAGLSNEELFF. The CDR3, as DNA: TGTGCCAGCAGTTCTGCAGGGCTTAGTAATGAAGAACTGTTTTTT.

A few counts support this clonotype. CDR3 DNA: TGTGCCAGCAGCCAAGAGGCAGGGACCTTCACAGATACGCAGTATTTT. This encodes CASSQEAGTFTDTQYF. The J gene is TRBJ2-3, the V gene TRBV7-2, with D perhaps assigned TRBD1 or TRBD2 (5 bases each). The CDR3 has 16 residues. The V end was cut by 5 bases, the J end by 2 bases, with 17 bases between. Germline V gene sequence: CDR1 SGHTA, CDR2 FQGNSA.

This chain links TRBV6-5 with TRBJ1-2; 12 bases fit TRBD1. Germline CDR1 and CDR2: MNHEY and SVGAGI. V lost 0 bases and J lost 8; bases outside the gene matches: 7. This CDR3 spans 16 amino acids. The CDR3 coding sequence is TGTGCCAGCAGTTACTCGGGGGACAGGGGGCTCCTAGGCTACACCTTC. It yields the protein CASSYSGDRGLLGYTF.

This clonotype was recorded a few times. The rearrangement joins TRBV7-9 to TRBJ2-1, with TRBD1 identical over 8 bases. This CDR3 has 16 amino acids. V lost 5 bases, J lost 7 bases, and 13 bases stayed unmatched. Germline V lookup: CDR1 SEHNR, CDR2 FQNEAQ (reference sequence). The CDR3 spells CASSDPTGQVFNEQFF. Here the CDR3 DNA reads TGTGCCAGCAGCGACCCAACGGGACAGGTTTTTAATGAGCAGTTCTTC.

The chain joins TRBV28 to TRBJ2-7; 8 positions agree with TRBD1. The length of the CDR3 is 14 residues. The ends lost 5 bases at V and 6 bases at J; junction bases unmatched: 9. Germline CDR1 reads MDHEN; CDR2 reads SYDVKM. The chain's CDR3 is CASSEPGTGFEQYF. The CDR3 DNA reads TGTGCCAGCAGTGAACCCGGGACAGGTTTCGAGCAGTACTTC.

This clonotype was counted at least ten times. The chain recombines TRBV4-3 with TRBJ1-1; no firm D call. V dropped 0 bases and J dropped 0 bases, with 2 bases sitting between them. Germline CDR1 reads LGHNA; CDR2 reads YSLEER. CDR3 length: 13 residues. CDR3 loop: CASSQDLNTEAFF. The CDR3 DNA reads as TGCGCCAGCAGCCAAGATCTGAACACTGAAGCTTTCTTT.

This clonotype was observed a handful of times. The rearrangement joins TRBV6-2 or TRBV6-3 to TRBJ1-6; D remains unclear. The CDR3 length is 16 residues. Germline V gives CDR1 MNHEY, CDR2 SVGEGT. The ends were cut back, 5 bases at V and 8 bases at J, with 19 bases in the middle. Written as DNA, the CDR3 is TGTGCCAGCAGTGCCTCCTCCTTTAGCCGGGATTCACCCCTCCACTTT. Its translation: CASSASSFSRDSPLHF.

This clonotype was seen at least ten times. The chain combines TRBV27 with TRBJ2-3; either TRBD1 or TRBD2 may supply D (5 bases each). This CDR3 has 15 amino acids. The germline gives CDR1 MNHEY, CDR2 SMNVEV (reference sequence). V was trimmed by 4 bases and J by 2 bases, leaving 13 bases between them. CDR3 bases: TGTGCCAGCAGTTCCCCCAGGGAGAACACAGATACGCAGTATTTT. Translated, it gives CASSSPRENTDTQYF.

This clonotype has just a few counts. An end of the junction differs from the germline gene, which may be a read error. J is TRBJ2-3 and V is TRBV6-6; 9 bases fit TRBD1. Germline CDR1 and CDR2: MNHNY and SVGAGI (reference sequence). There are 16 residues in the CDR3. This CDR3 is CASSDSDRGVTDTQYF. Here the CDR3 DNA reads TGTGCCAGCAGTGACTCAGACAGGGGGGTCACAGATACGCAGTATTTT.

This clonotype has a count of ten or more. The rearrangement links TRBV28 to TRBJ2-5; no firm D call. Between the trimmed V and J ends, which lost 6 bases and 1 base, there was a span of 9 bases. In germline, CDR1 is MDHEN, CDR2 SYDVKM. The CDR3 contains 13 residues. The CDR3 coding sequence is TGTGCCAGCAGGACCTATACCCAAGAGACCCAGTACTTC. Its protein is CASRTYTQETQYF.

The chain has TRBV27 and TRBJ2-2; D unclear. The germline gives CDR1 MNHEY, CDR2 SMNVEV (reference sequence). The CDR3 sequence is 14 residues long. The V and J ends lost 8 bases and 0 bases respectively, with 10 bases between them. The CDR3 reads CASPWTANTGELFF. The DNA of the CDR3 is TGTGCCAGCCCCTGGACGGCGAACACCGGGGAGCTGTTTTTT.

The CDR3 bases are TGTGCCAGCTCACCTCAGGGGACTGCTGGCTCAGATACGCAGTATTTT. Translated, it gives CASSPQGTAGSDTQYF. V is TRBV18 and J is TRBJ2-3; D tentatively reads TRBD1 or TRBD2 (6 bases each). The germline gives CDR1 KGHSH, CDR2 LQKENI. The V end was cut by 3 bases, the J end by 4 bases, with 17 bases between. The CDR3 consists of 16 residues.

This clonotype came up a few times. The chain links TRBV7-9 to TRBJ1-1; 7 bases line up with TRBD1. The CDR3 sequence is 14 residues long. CDR1 SEHNR and CDR2 FQNEAQ come from the germline V gene (reference sequence). After removal of 5 bases from V and 3 bases from J, the junction contained 6 bases not matched to a gene. The CDR3 bases are TGTGCCAGCAGCCCCAGGGGGATCGACACTGAAGCTTTCTTT. Translation gives CASSPRGIDTEAFF.

Of note for this clonotype: A single base separates this from a much larger clone, so it may be a read error. The chain combines TRBV28 with TRBJ2-7, with 14 bases identical to TRBD2. This CDR3 is built from 17 residues. Germline lookup yields CDR1 MDHEN and CDR2 SYDVKM. Here the CDR3 reads CASSSGLAGAYSYEQCF. For the CDR3, the DNA is TGTGCCAGCAGTTCGGGACTAGCGGGAGCTTACTCCTACGAGCAGTGCTTC.

The rearrangement uses TRBV5-5 and TRBJ1-6; possible D gene TRBD1, 5 bases. The CDR3 covers 13 residues. The germline V gene has CDR1 SGHKS and CDR2 YYEKEE (reference sequence). V gave up 4 bases and J gave up 6 bases, with 8 bases separating them. The CDR3 loop reads CASSQDSNSPLHF. The DNA for the CDR3 is TGTGCCAGCAGCCAAGACAGTAATTCACCCCTCCACTTT. The complete variable domain, with remaining parts taken from reference TRBV5-5 and TRBJ1-6, reads DAGVTQSPTHLIKTRGQQVTLRCSPISGHKSVSWYQQVLGQGPQFIFQYYEKEERGRGNFPDRFSARQFPNYSSELNVNALLLGDSALYLCASSQDSNSPLHFGNGTRLTVT.

This chain joins TRBV14 and TRBJ2-3, with D perhaps matching TRBD2 (6 bases). From germline, CDR1 is SGHDN and CDR2 FVKESK. The CDR3 runs 15 residues. V was pared by 7 bases and J by 3 bases, with 17 bases between. The CDR3 is CASTPLAGFTDTQYF. As DNA, the CDR3 is TGTGCCAGCACCCCCCTGGCGGGATTTACAGATACGCAGTATTTT.